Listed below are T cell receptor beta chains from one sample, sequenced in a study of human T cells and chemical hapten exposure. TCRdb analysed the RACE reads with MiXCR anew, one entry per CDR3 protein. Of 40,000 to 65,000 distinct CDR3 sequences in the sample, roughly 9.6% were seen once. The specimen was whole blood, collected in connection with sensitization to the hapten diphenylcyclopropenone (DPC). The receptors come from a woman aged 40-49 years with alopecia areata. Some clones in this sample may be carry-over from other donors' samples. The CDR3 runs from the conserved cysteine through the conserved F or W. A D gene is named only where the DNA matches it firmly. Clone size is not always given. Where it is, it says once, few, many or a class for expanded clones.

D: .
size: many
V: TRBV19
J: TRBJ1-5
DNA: TGTGCCAGTAGTACCCAGGGCAATCAGCCCCAGCATTTT
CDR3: CASSTQGNQPQHF

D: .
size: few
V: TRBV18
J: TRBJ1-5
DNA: TGTGCCAGCTCACCAGGGGCAGGGGATAGTCAGCCCCAGCATTTT
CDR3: CASSPGAGDSQPQHF

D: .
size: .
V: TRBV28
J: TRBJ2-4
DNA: TGTGCCAGCAGTTTACGGGGACTCCCCCAGTACTTC
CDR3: CASSLRGLPQYF

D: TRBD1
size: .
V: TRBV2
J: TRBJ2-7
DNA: TGTGCCAGCAGTGTTGCGGGACAGGCGGCCTACGAGCAGTACTTC
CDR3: CASSVAGQAAYEQYF

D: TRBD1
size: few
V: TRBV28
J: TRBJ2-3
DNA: TGTGCCAGCGAGGGACAGGGGACAGATACGCAGTATTTT
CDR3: CASEGQGTDTQYF

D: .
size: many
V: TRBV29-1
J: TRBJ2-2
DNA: TGCAGCGTTGGACGCCGGGCTGGGGAGCTGTTTTTT
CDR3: CSVGRRAGELFF

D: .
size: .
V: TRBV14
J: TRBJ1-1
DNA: TGTGCCAGCAGCCAAGGAGGGGCTGGGAACACTGAAGCTTTCTTT
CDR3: CASSQGGAGNTEAFF

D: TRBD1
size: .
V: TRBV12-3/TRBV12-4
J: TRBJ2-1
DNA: TGTGCCAGCAGTTTAAAGTGGGACAGCCTTAACAATGAGCAGTTCTTC
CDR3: CASSLKWDSLNNEQFF

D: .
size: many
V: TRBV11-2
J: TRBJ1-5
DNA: TGTGCCAGCAGCTCTCCGCTTGGCCATCAGCCCCAGCATTTT
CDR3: CASSSPLGHQPQHF

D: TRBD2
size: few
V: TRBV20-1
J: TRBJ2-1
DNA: TGCAGTGCTAGAGTGGCGGGAGGTTTCTCCACCTACAATGAGCAGTTCTTC
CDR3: CSARVAGGFSTYNEQFF

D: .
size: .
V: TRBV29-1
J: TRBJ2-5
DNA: TGCAGCGTGGGACCAAACCAAGAGACCCAGTACTTC
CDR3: CSVGPNQETQYF

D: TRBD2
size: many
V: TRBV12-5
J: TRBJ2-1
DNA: TGTGCTAGTGGTGAATCCTTTGGGGGGGAGAAGAATGAGCAGTTCTTC
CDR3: CASGESFGGEKNEQFF

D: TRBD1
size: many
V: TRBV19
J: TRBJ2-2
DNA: TGTGCCAGTAGGTCCGGGACAGGGTCAACCGGGGAGCTGTTTTTT
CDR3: CASRSGTGSTGELFF

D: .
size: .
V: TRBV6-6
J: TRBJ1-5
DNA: TGTGCCAGCAGTCCACAAGGGGGGATAGGCAATCAGCCCCAGCATTTT
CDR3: CASSPQGGIGNQPQHF

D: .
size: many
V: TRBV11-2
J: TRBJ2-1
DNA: TGTGCCAGCAGCACCAATTGGGGAGCATCCACCTACCTTTACAATGAGCAGTTCTTC
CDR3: CASSTNWGASTYLYNEQFF

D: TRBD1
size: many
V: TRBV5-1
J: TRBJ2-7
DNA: TGCGCCAGCAGCCGGGACAGGGGAGCGCAGTACTTC
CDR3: CASSRDRGAQYF

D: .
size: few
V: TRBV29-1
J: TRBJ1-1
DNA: TGCAGCCCGAAGGGGGGAGCAGCTTTCTTT
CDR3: CSPKGGAAFF

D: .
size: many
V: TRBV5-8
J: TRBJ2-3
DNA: TGTGCCAGCAGCTTGATTGATACGCAGTATTTT
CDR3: CASSLIDTQYF

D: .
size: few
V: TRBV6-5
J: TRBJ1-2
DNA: TGTGCCAGCAGGGACGCCGATGGCTACACCTTC
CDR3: CASRDADGYTF

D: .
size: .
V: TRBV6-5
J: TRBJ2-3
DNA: TGTGCCAGCAGTTACTGGGCAGGGGTTGTCCCAGATACGCAGTATTTT
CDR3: CASSYWAGVVPDTQYF

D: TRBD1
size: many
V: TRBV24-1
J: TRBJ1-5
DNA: TGTGCCACCAGTGAAGGGACAGGGGGCCGCCAGCCCCAGCATTTT
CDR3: CATSEGTGGRQPQHF

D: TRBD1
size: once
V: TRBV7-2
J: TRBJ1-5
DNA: TGTGCCAGCAGCAAAGTAACCCGGGACAGAGTAAATCAGCCCCAGCATTTT
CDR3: CASSKVTRDRVNQPQHF

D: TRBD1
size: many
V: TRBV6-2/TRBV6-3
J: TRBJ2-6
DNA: TGTGCCAGCAGGCGATGGGACAGAGTTGCCAACGTCCTGACTTTC
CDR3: CASRRWDRVANVLTF

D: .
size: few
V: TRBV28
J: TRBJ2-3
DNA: TGTGCCAGCAGCCCAGCCACTGGGGACACAGATACGCAGTATTTT
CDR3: CASSPATGDTDTQYF

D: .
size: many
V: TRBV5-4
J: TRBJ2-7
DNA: TGTGCCAGCAGCCGGAGGGGTAGAGACTACTACGAGCAGTACTTC
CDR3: CASSRRGRDYYEQYF

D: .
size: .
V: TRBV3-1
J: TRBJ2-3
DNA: TGTGCCAGCAGCCAAAGGGGGTCCACAGATACGCAGTATTTT
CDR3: CASSQRGSTDTQYF

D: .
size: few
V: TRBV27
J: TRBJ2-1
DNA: TGTGCCAGCAAAACGGGAGCCGGGGAGCAGTTCTTC
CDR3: CASKTGAGEQFF

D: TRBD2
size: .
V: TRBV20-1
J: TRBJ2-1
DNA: TGCAGTGCTAGAATACGCGGGAGACTGGGCAATGAGCAGTTCTTC
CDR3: CSARIRGRLGNEQFF

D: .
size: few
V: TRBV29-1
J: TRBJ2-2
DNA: TGCAGCGTCCTAACCGGGGAGTCGATTACCGGGGAGCTGTTTTTT
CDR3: CSVLTGESITGELFF

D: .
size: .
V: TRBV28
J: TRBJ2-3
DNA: TGTGCCAGCACGCACGATGGAACGCAGTATTTT
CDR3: CASTHDGTQYF

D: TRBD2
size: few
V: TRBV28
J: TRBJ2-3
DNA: TGTGCCAGCAGTCCTATGAGGGCGGGAGGGAACACAGATACGCAGTATTTT
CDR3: CASSPMRAGGNTDTQYF

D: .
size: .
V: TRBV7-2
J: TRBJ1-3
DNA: TGTGCCAGCAGCTTTAAGCAGCCAGGATCTGGAAACACCATATATTTT
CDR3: CASSFKQPGSGNTIYF

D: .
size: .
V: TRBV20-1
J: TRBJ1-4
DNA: TGCAGTGCTATGAGGCAGGCAACTAATGAAAAACTGTTTTTT
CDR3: CSAMRQATNEKLFF

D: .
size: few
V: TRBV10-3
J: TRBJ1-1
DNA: TGTGCCATCAGTGGCGGGGAGAACACTGAAGCTTTCTTT
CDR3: CAISGGENTEAFF

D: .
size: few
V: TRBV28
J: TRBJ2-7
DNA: TGTGCCAGCGAGCAATCGACAGGTACCTACGAGCAGTACTTC
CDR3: CASEQSTGTYEQYF

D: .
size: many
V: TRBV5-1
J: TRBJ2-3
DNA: TGCGCCAGCAGCTTGGGCTCGTCCACAGATACGCAGTATTTT
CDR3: CASSLGSSTDTQYF

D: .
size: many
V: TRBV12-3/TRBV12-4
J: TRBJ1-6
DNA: TGTGCCAGCAGTTTTGGGCGTAATTCACCCCTCCACTTT
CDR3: CASSFGRNSPLHF

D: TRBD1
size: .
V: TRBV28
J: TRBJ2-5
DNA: TGTGCCAGCAGCTGGACAGGGGAGGAGACCCAGTACTTC
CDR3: CASSWTGEETQYF

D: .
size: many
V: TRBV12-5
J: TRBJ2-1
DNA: TGTGCTAGTGGTTCCCAGGGTGCGAATGAGCAGTTCTTC
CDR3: CASGSQGANEQFF

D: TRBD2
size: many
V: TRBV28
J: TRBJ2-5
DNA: TGTGCCAGCAGTTTTGGGGGGGTGGTCCAAGAGACCCAGTACTTC
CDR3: CASSFGGVVQETQYF

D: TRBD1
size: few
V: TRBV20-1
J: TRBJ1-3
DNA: TGCAGTGCCGCCGGACAGGGGGCGGGAAACACCATATATTTT
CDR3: CSAAGQGAGNTIYF

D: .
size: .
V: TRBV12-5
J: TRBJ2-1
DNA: TGTGCTGCCGTGTCAGGGAATGAGCAGTTCTTC
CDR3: CAAVSGNEQFF

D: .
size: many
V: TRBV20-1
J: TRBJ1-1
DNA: TGCAGTGCTAGGTACCGGGGCCCTAACACTGAAGCTTTCTTT
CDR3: CSARYRGPNTEAFF

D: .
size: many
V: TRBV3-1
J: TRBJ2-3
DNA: TGTGCCAGCAGCCAAACTCGCGCCCAAAAGCAGTATTTT
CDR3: CASSQTRAQKQYF

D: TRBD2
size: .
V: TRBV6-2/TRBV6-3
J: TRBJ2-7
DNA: TGTGCCAGCACCGGACTAGCGGGGGGCTCGAGCTCCTACGAGCAGTACTTC
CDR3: CASTGLAGGSSSYEQYF

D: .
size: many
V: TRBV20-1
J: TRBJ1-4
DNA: TGCAGTGCCAGAGTTGGCAGAAGAGAAAAACTGTTTTTT
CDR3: CSARVGRREKLFF

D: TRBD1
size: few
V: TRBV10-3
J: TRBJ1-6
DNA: TGTGCCATCAGTGGGTCCGGGACAGAAAATTCACCCCTCCACTTT
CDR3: CAISGSGTENSPLHF

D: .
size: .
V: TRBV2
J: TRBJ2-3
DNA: TGTGCCAGCAGGCAGGGAAGCACAGATACGCAGTATTTT
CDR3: CASRQGSTDTQYF

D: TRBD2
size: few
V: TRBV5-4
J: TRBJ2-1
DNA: TGTGCCAGCAAACGTAGCGGGGGGGCTCCTACAGGTGAGCAGTTCTTC
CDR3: CASKRSGGAPTGEQFF

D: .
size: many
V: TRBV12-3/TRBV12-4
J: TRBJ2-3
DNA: TGTGCCAGCAGCCCTTCGACTACCTACACAGATACGCAGTATTTT
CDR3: CASSPSTTYTDTQYF

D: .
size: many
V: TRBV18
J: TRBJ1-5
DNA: TGTGCCAGCTCACCACAGGGGGGGATCCGCAATCAGCCCCAGCATTTT
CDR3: CASSPQGGIRNQPQHF

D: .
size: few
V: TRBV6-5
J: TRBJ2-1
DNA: TGTGCCAGCAGTTACTCGAGTAGAGGGGGTGCTGAGCAGTTCTTC
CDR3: CASSYSSRGGAEQFF

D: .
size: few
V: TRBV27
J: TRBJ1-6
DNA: TGTGCCAGCAGTTTACGGTCCCCAGGGGAGAATTCACCCCTCCACTTT
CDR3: CASSLRSPGENSPLHF